This T cell receptor beta chain was obtained from a study of control samples from healthy donors and cancer patients. The CDR3 length is 14 residues. CDR1 LGHDT and CDR2 YNNKEL come from the germline V gene (reference sequence). V was shortened by 1 base and J by 2 bases, with 9 bases between the two germline ends. Generated by immunoSEQ multiplex PCR, the TCRdb table keeps only in-frame clones and is missing some. The repertoire has more than 140,000 clones, roughly 89% of them found once; the top ten carry under 9%. The J gene is TRBJ2-7, the V gene TRBV3-1 (or the pseudogene TRBV3-2); D tentatively reads TRBD1 or TRBD2 (5 bases each). The receptor's source is a man between 18 and 29 years old in good health. The material sequenced was blood. The CDR3 sequence: CASSQVRGAYEQYF. CDR3 nucleotide sequence: TGTGCCAGCAGCCAAGTACGGGGCGCCTACGAGCAGTACTTC.